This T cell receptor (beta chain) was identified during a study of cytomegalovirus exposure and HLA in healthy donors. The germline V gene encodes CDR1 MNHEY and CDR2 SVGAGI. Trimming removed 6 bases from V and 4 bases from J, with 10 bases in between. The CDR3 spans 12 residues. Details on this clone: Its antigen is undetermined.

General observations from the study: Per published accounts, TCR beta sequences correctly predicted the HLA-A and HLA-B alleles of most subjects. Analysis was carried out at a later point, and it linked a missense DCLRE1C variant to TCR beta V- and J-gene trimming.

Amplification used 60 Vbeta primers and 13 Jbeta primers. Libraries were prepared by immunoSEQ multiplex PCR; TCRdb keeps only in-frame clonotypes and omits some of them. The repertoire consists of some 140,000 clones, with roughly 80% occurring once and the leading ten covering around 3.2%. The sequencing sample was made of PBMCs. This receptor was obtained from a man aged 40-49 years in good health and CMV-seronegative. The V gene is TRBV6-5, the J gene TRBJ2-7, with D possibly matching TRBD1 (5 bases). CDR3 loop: CASRPDSYEQYF. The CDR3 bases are TGTGCCAGCAGGCCCGACAGTTACGAGCAGTACTTC.